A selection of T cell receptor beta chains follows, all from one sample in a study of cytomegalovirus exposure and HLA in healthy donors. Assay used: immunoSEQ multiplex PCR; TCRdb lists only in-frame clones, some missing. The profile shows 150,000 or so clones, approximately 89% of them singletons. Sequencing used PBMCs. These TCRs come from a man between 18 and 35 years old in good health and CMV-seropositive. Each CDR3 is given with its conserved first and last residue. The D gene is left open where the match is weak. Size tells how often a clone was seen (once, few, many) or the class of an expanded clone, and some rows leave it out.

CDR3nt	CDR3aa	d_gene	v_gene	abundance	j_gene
TGTGCCAGTAGTATGGAAGCGGGGGAGCAGTACTTC	CASSMEAGEQYF	TRBD2	TRBV19	-	TRBJ2-7
TGTGCCATCAGTGAAGACGGCGGTAACTATGGCTACACCTTC	CAISEDGGNYGYTF	-	TRBV10-3	-	TRBJ1-2
TGCGCCAGCAGCTTGGCAGGCGGGGGGGCGGGAGATACGCAGTATTTT	CASSLAGGGAGDTQYF	TRBD2	TRBV5-1	-	TRBJ2-3
TGTGCCAGCAGCGTAGGCTCAGCTAACTATGGCTACACCTTC	CASSVGSANYGYTF	-	TRBV9	once	TRBJ1-2
TGCGCCAGCAGCCAAGATCACGGGAGTGAAGCTTTCTTT	CASSQDHGSEAFF	-	TRBV4-1	-	TRBJ1-1
TGTGCCAGCAGCCCCTCAATCTATAGCGGGGGGTCGCAGTTCTTC	CASSPSIYSGGSQFF	TRBD2	TRBV11-2	-	TRBJ2-1
TGTGCCAGCAGCCCACGTAGGGGGTTTCACACTGAAGCTTTCTTT	CASSPRRGFHTEAFF	-	TRBV7-8	-	TRBJ1-1
TGTGCCAGCATAGTCGGGGACGGGGCGGGAGCCGGGGAGCTGTTTTTT	CASIVGDGAGAGELFF	TRBD2	TRBV9	-	TRBJ2-2
TGTGCCAGCAGCTTACGACAGGGGGCCTACAATGAGCAGTTCTTC	CASSLRQGAYNEQFF	TRBD1	TRBV7-2	-	TRBJ2-1
TGTGCCAGCAGTGACGGTAGCGGGAGAGGAAATGAGCAGTTCTTC	CASSDGSGRGNEQFF	TRBD2	TRBV6-1	-	TRBJ2-1
TGTGCCAGCAGCTTAGGTGGCAGGGTCTACGAGCAGTACTTC	CASSLGGRVYEQYF	-	TRBV11-1	-	TRBJ2-7
TGTGCCAGCAGTGACCGAGCGGGGGGGGATGAGCAGTTCTTC	CASSDRAGGDEQFF	TRBD2	TRBV2	-	TRBJ2-1
TGCGCCAGCAGCCCACAGGGGGCGGGCTATGGCTACACCTTC	CASSPQGAGYGYTF	TRBD1	TRBV4-1	few	TRBJ1-2
TGCGCCAGCAGCCAAGATGTGGGACAGGCCTACTACGAGCAGTACTTC	CASSQDVGQAYYEQYF	TRBD1	TRBV4-3	-	TRBJ2-7
TGTGCCAGCAGTTACCCGGGACAGGGGGCGGAAAAACTGTTTTTT	CASSYPGQGAEKLFF	TRBD1	TRBV6-6	-	TRBJ1-4
TGTGCCAGCAGCCCCATCCCCGGGGGGTCCTACAATGAGCAGTTCTTC	CASSPIPGGSYNEQFF	TRBD2	TRBV7-2	-	TRBJ2-1
TGTGCCAGCAGCTCAACAGGGGGTTCTTACTACGAGCAGTACTTC	CASSSTGGSYYEQYF	TRBD1	TRBV7-2	once	TRBJ2-7
TGTGCCAGCAGCTATACCAACGGGGTGTTAGCCTACAATGAGCAGTTCTTC	CASSYTNGVLAYNEQFF	-	TRBV5-6	-	TRBJ2-1
TGTGCCACCAGCGGGCCCAGGGATTCTGGTTATGGCTACACCTTC	CATSGPRDSGYGYTF	-	TRBV15	once	TRBJ1-2
TGTGCCAGCAGCTTAGGGTCCGGGACAGGGCGGGCAGATACGCAGTATTTT	CASSLGSGTGRADTQYF	TRBD1	TRBV13	-	TRBJ2-3
TGTGCCAGTAGAGAACAGCTCAATCAGCCCCAGCATTTT	CASREQLNQPQHF	-	TRBV19	-	TRBJ1-5
TGTGCCAGCAGTTTGCTGGGGGCGCTTGGGACAGATACGCAGTATTTT	CASSLLGALGTDTQYF	-	TRBV28	-	TRBJ2-3
TGCGCCAGCAGCTTGGGGCAGGGCGTGAGCACTGAAGCTTTCTTT	CASSLGQGVSTEAFF	-	TRBV5-1	-	TRBJ1-1
TGTGCCAGCAGCGTAAACTCCCTCACAGATACGCAGTATTTT	CASSVNSLTDTQYF	-	TRBV9	-	TRBJ2-3
TGCGCCAGCAGCCAGGGGGCGGAAGATACGCAGTATTTT	CASSQGAEDTQYF	-	TRBV4-3	-	TRBJ2-3
TGTGCCAGCAAACCGGGACTAGCGGGAACCTACGAGCAGTACTTC	CASKPGLAGTYEQYF	TRBD2	TRBV28	-	TRBJ2-7
TGTGCCTCCCTAGAGCCGGGACACTGGAACACTGAAGCTTTCTTT	CASLEPGHWNTEAFF	-	TRBV30	-	TRBJ1-1
TGTGCCAGCAGCTTGACAGGAGGTCTTGATACGCAGTATTTT	CASSLTGGLDTQYF	-	TRBV7-6	once	TRBJ2-3
TGTGCCAGCAGCTTGGGATCCTACTCTGGAAACACCATATATTTT	CASSLGSYSGNTIYF	-	TRBV5-6	-	TRBJ1-3
TGTGCCAGCAGCGTAGTGGAGAATGAGCAGTTCTTC	CASSVVENEQFF	-	TRBV9	-	TRBJ2-1
TGCGCCAGCAGCCAAGCAAGAGGGACCTACGAGCAGTACTTC	CASSQARGTYEQYF	-	TRBV4-1	few	TRBJ2-7
TGTGCCAGCAGTTTATGGGGACAGGGAAAGTCGGGCACTGAAGCTTTCTTT	CASSLWGQGKSGTEAFF	TRBD1	TRBV28	-	TRBJ1-1
TGTGCCAGCTCACCAGGAGGCCTAGCGGGGGGGCCGACAGATACGCAGTATTTT	CASSPGGLAGGPTDTQYF	TRBD2	TRBV18	-	TRBJ2-3
TGTGCCAGCAGTTACGACCGATTACAGGGTGAGCAGTTCTTC	CASSYDRLQGEQFF	-	TRBV6-5	-	TRBJ2-1
TGCGCCAGCAGTGAGGGGACTAGCGGAAGCACAGATACGCAGTATTTT	CASSEGTSGSTDTQYF	TRBD2	TRBV5-1	-	TRBJ2-3
TGTGCCAGCAGCGTAGCTCCCTTGAACACTGAAGCTTTCTTT	CASSVAPLNTEAFF	-	TRBV9	-	TRBJ1-1
TGTGCCAGCTCGCCCGCGGGGAATAATTCACCCCTCCACTTT	CASSPAGNNSPLHF	-	TRBV5-6	-	TRBJ1-6
TGCGCCAGCAGCCAAGTCCTTTCGAATTCACCCCTCCACTTT	CASSQVLSNSPLHF	-	TRBV4-3	many	TRBJ1-6
TGTGCCAGCAGCCCTAGGGGGGGGGAGGACGAGCAGTACTTC	CASSPRGGEDEQYF	-	TRBV7-9	few	TRBJ2-7
TGTGCCAGCTCACCGATCGTAGGGCAGGGGGAGAAAGAGACCCAGTACTTC	CASSPIVGQGEKETQYF	TRBD1	TRBV18	once	TRBJ2-5
TGTGCCAGCAGCGATCCGGGACTAGGGGACGAGCAGTACTTC	CASSDPGLGDEQYF	TRBD2	TRBV2	-	TRBJ2-7
TGCAGCGTTGTCCTGGTCTTAAGCGACAATGAGCAGTTCTTC	CSVVLVLSDNEQFF	-	TRBV29-1	-	TRBJ2-1
TGTGCCAGCAGCTCCTGGGGGGGTACCGGAAACACCATATATTTT	CASSSWGGTGNTIYF	-	TRBV9	-	TRBJ1-3
TGTGCCTGGAGTCAAGACAGAAACACTGAAGCTTTCTTT	CAWSQDRNTEAFF	-	TRBV30	-	TRBJ1-1
TGTGCCAGCAGTTCCCAGGGACAGGGGGGCTCACCCCTCCACTTT	CASSSQGQGGSPLHF	TRBD1	TRBV6-5	-	TRBJ1-6
TGTGCCAGCAGCACGTGGGGCAGGGGGAAGGGCTACACCTTC	CASSTWGRGKGYTF	TRBD1	TRBV5-6	-	TRBJ1-2
TGTGCCAGCAGTTTTTCCCCAGGGGGGAGTTACGAGCAGTACTTC	CASSFSPGGSYEQYF	-	TRBV28	-	TRBJ2-7
TGTGCCAGCAGTGAGCGAACCCAAGAGACCCAGTACTTC	CASSERTQETQYF	-	TRBV28	-	TRBJ2-5
TGTGCCAGCAGCCTTAGCGGGACCCAGGGCAATGAGCAGTTCTTC	CASSLSGTQGNEQFF	TRBD2	TRBV5-4	-	TRBJ2-1
TGTGCCAGCAGCCCTCAGATGAACACTGAAGCTTTCTTT	CASSPQMNTEAFF	-	TRBV11-2	-	TRBJ1-1
TGTGCCAGCGGGAGTGATGGGGAAATAGAGACCCAGTACTTC	CASGSDGEIETQYF	-	TRBV25-1	-	TRBJ2-5
TGTGCCAGCAGGGGGGAGGGCGAGCAGTACTTC	CASRGEGEQYF	TRBD2	TRBV2	-	TRBJ2-7
TGTGCCAGCAGACTGACAGGGGGTAACTATGGCTACACCTTC	CASRLTGGNYGYTF	TRBD1	TRBV6-5	few	TRBJ1-2
TGCGCCAGCAGCTTGGGTGGGGGGGACACGGTCCAGCATTTT	CASSLGGGDTVQHF	-	TRBV5-1	many	TRBJ1-5
TGTGCCAGCAGTGAACGACTAGCGGGAGCAGGGGAGCTGTTTTTT	CASSERLAGAGELFF	TRBD2	TRBV25-1	-	TRBJ2-2